This T cell receptor (beta chain) was recorded in a study of metastatic and nonmetastatic thyroid tumors. Until they underwent thyroid surgery, no patient had received any treatment. The CDR3 is 13 amino acids. Germline assignment: CDR1 MNHNS and CDR2 SASEGT. J was trimmed by 6 bases and V by 6 bases; bases with no gene match: 5. TCRdb re-called the PCR reads with MiXCR. This sample has around 34,000 clones; around 19% occur once, and the top ten carry 8%. This chain links TRBV6-1 with TRBJ2-1; TRBD1 matches at 7 bases. The source of this sequence is a female donor with papillary thyroid cancer or a benign thyroid nodule (not recorded which). Some clones in this sample may be carry-over from other donors' samples. The specimen was blood. CDR3 amino acids: CASSLQGPNEQFF. DNA for the CDR3: TGTGCCAGCAGCCTACAGGGGCCCAATGAGCAGTTCTTC.